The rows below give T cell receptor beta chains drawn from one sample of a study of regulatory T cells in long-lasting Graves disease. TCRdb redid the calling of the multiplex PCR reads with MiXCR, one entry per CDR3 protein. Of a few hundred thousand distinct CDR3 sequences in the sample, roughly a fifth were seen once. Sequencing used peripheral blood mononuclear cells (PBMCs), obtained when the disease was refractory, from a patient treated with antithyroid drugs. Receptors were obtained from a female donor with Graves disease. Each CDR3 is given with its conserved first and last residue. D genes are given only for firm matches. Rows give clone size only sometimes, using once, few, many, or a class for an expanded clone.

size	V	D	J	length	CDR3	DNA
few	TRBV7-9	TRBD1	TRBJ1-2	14	CASSSPDRLDSYTF	TGTGCCAGCAGCTCCCCGGACAGGCTGGATAGCTACACCTTC
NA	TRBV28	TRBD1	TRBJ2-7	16	CASSFGRGLTSYEQYF	TGTGCCAGCAGTTTCGGCAGGGGGCTAACTTCCTACGAGCAGTACTTC
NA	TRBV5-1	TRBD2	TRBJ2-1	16	CASSSELAGGPVEQFF	TGCGCCAGCAGCTCCGAACTAGCGGGAGGGCCGGTTGAGCAGTTCTTC
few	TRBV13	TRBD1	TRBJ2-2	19	CASSSRDRGPKRNTGELFF	TGTGCCAGCAGCTCCCGGGACAGGGGGCCGAAGAGAAACACCGGGGAGCTGTTTTTT
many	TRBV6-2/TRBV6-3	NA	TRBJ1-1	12	CASSETRGEAFF	TGTGCCAGCAGTGAAACTAGGGGTGAAGCTTTCTTT
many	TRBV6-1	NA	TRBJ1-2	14	CASSNHPDSYGYTF	TGTGCCAGCAGTAACCACCCCGACAGCTATGGCTACACCTTC
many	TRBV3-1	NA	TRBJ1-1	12	CASSQINTEAFF	TGTGCCAGCAGCCAGATTAACACTGAAGCTTTCTTT
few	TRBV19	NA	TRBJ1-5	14	CAGLRGSGGQPQHF	TGTGCCGGTCTTCGGGGATCGGGGGGCCAGCCCCAGCATTTT
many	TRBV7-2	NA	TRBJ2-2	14	CASSLLASTGELFF	TGTGCCAGCAGCCTCCTGGCGAGCACCGGGGAGCTGTTTTTT
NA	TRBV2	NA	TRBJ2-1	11	CASSVRGEQFF	TGTGCCAGCAGTGTGCGAGGTGAGCAGTTCTTC
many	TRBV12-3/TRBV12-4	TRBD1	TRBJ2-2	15	CASSSDRVGTGELFF	TGTGCCAGCAGTTCCGACAGGGTTGGTACCGGGGAGCTGTTTTTT
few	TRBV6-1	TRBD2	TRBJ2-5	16	CASSNPGLAGAKTQYF	TGTGCCAGCAGTAATCCGGGACTAGCGGGAGCGAAGACCCAGTACTTC
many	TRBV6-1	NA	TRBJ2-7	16	CASSEIIGPTLNEQYF	TGTGCCAGCAGTGAGATTATTGGGCCCACTTTAAACGAGCAGTACTTC
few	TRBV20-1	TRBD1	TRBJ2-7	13	CSASTGASPEQYF	TGCAGTGCTAGTACAGGGGCTAGTCCCGAGCAGTACTTC
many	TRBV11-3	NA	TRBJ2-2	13	CASSLEVSGELFF	TGTGCCAGCAGCTTAGAGGTTTCCGGGGAGCTGTTTTTT
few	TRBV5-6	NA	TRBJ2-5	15	CASSLGPGALETQYF	TGTGCCAGCAGCCTGGGCCCCGGGGCGCTGGAGACCCAGTACTTC
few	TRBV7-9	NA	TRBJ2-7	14	CASSPRDKQYEQYF	TGTGCCAGCAGCCCAAGGGACAAGCAATACGAGCAGTACTTC
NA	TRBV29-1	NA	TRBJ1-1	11	CSVRQNTEAFF	TGCAGCGTGAGGCAGAACACTGAAGCTTTCTTT
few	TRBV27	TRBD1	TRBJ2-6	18	CASSGPRGLARGANVLTF	TGTGCCAGCAGTGGGCCCAGGGGGTTAGCGCGTGGGGCCAACGTCCTGACTTTC
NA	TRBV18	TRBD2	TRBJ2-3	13	CASRTSVADTQYF	TGTGCCAGCAGGACTAGCGTTGCAGATACGCAGTATTTT
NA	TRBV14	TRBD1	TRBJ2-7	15	CASSHPGTGIYEQYF	TGTGCCAGCAGCCATCCCGGGACAGGGATCTACGAGCAGTACTTC
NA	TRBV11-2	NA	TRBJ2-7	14	CASSLEGEAHEQYF	TGTGCCAGCAGCTTAGAGGGAGAGGCCCACGAGCAGTACTTC
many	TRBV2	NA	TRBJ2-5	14	CASSAQERQETQYF	TGTGCCAGCAGTGCGCAGGAGCGCCAAGAGACCCAGTACTTC
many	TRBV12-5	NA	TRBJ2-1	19	CASAKGSGFGPSSYNEQFF	TGTGCTAGTGCCAAGGGTAGCGGTTTTGGCCCTAGCTCCTACAATGAGCAGTTCTTC
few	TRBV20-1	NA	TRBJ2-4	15	CSAKPGTIAKNIQYF	TGCAGTGCAAAACCCGGGACCATAGCCAAAAACATTCAGTACTTC
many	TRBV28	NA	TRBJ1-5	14	CASSLGRAGQPQHF	TGTGCCAGCAGTTTAGGCAGGGCGGGACAGCCCCAGCATTTT
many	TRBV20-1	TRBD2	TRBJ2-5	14	CSARGAGKKETQYF	TGCAGTGCTAGAGGAGCGGGAAAGAAGGAGACCCAGTACTTC
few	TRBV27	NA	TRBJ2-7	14	CASGNGDRPGEQYF	TGTGCCAGCGGCAACGGTGACAGGCCGGGGGAGCAGTACTTC
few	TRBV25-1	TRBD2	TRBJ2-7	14	CASSGLAGNYEQYF	TGTGCCAGCAGTGGGCTAGCGGGAAACTACGAGCAGTACTTC
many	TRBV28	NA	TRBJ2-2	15	CASSSGQSNTGELFF	TGTGCCAGCAGCTCCGGACAATCGAACACCGGGGAGCTGTTTTTT
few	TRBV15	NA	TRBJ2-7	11	CATSRVGEQYF	TGTGCCACCAGCAGAGTCGGCGAGCAGTACTTC
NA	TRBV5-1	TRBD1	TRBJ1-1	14	CASRTGTMNTEAFF	TGCGCCAGCCGGACAGGAACAATGAACACTGAAGCTTTCTTT
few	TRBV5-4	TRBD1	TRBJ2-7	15	CASSFDRDPLEEQYF	TGTGCCAGCAGCTTCGACAGGGACCCTTTAGAAGAGCAGTACTTC
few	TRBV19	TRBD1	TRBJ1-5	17	CASSIDGTGISNQPQHF	TGTGCCAGTAGTATAGATGGGACAGGGATTAGCAATCAGCCCCAGCATTTT
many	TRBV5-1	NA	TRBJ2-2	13	CASSLEQPSELFF	TGCGCCAGCAGCTTGGAACAGCCGAGTGAGCTGTTTTTT
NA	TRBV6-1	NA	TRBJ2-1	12	CASLDSISKEFF	TGTGCCAGTCTTGATTCGATTAGCAAGGAGTTCTTC
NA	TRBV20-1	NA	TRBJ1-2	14	CSAIGPSRDYGYTF	TGCAGTGCTATAGGGCCATCGAGGGACTATGGCTACACCTTC
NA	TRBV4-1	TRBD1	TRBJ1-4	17	CASSPLTGTGKNEKLFF	TGCGCCAGCAGCCCGCTTACCGGGACAGGGAAAAACGAAAAACTGTTTTTT
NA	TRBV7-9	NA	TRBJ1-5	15	CASSLVGYSDQPQHF	TGTGCCAGCAGCTTAGTCGGGTATAGCGATCAGCCCCAGCATTTT
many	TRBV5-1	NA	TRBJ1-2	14	CASSPRGANYGYTF	TGCGCCAGCAGCCCAAGGGGGGCTAACTATGGCTACACCTTC
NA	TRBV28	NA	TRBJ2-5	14	CASSNGGAQETQYF	TGTGCCAGCAGTAATGGAGGGGCGCAAGAGACCCAGTACTTC
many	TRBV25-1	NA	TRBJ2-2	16	CASSELSGAGTGELFF	TGTGCCAGCAGTGAATTGTCAGGGGCAGGCACCGGGGAGCTGTTTTTT
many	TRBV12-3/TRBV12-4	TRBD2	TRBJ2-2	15	CASILGGPGTGELFF	TGTGCCAGCATCCTGGGAGGGCCGGGCACCGGGGAGCTGTTTTTT
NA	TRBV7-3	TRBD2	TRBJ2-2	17	CASSSLGTSGSTGELFF	TGTGCCAGCAGCTCCCTCGGGACTAGCGGGAGCACCGGGGAGCTGTTTTTT
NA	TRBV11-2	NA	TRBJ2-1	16	CASSLGSAGSYNEQFF	TGTGCCAGCAGCTTAGGTTCGGCGGGCTCCTACAATGAGCAGTTCTTC
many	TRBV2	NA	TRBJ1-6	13	CASSTDTGSPLHF	TGTGCCAGTTCGACCGACACGGGATCACCCCTCCACTTT
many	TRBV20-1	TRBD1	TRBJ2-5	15	CSAREPGQMKETQYF	TGCAGTGCTAGAGAACCGGGACAGATGAAAGAGACCCAGTACTTC
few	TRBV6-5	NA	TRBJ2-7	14	CASRYIRGSYEQYF	TGTGCCAGCAGATACATAAGGGGGTCCTACGAGCAGTACTTC
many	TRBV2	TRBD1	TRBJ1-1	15	CASSAFGQGNTEAFF	TGTGCCAGCAGTGCTTTCGGACAGGGGAACACTGAAGCTTTCTTT